Ten or more counts support the clone carrying this T cell receptor beta chain. Its specificity is not known. These data belong to a study of human T cells and chemical hapten exposure. For the study at large: 2% DPC applied to a 2 cm by 2 cm arm area sensitized donors. Slight differences in pooled library volume were the main source of varying TCR yields across samples. Study outcomes and limitations: Counts of expanded TCRs (at PT1) showed a positive correlation with patch test score.

As for time point: patch test 1, 2 weeks after DPC sensitization. Treatment meaning: therapeutic diphenylcyclopropenone sensitization with weekly scalp DPC. TCRdb re-called the RACE reads through MiXCR, storing one row per CDR3 protein. The sample lists 65,000 to 95,000 distinct CDR3 sequences; 12% were seen once. The V gene end was trimmed by 2 bases and the J gene end by 1 base; junction bases not matched to a gene: 7. The CDR3 sequence is 15 residues long. CDR1 and CDR2 from the germline V gene are DFQATT and SNEGSKA (reference sequence). The rearrangement links TRBV20-1 to TRBJ2-5; TRBD1 matches at 7 bases. Source: whole blood, taken in connection with sensitization to the hapten diphenylcyclopropenone (DPC). The sequence derives from an older woman with alopecia areata. Some clones in this sample may be carry-over from other donors' samples. The CDR3 is CSARTGQTVQETQYF. The DNA for the CDR3 is TGCAGTGCTAGAACGGGACAGACAGTCCAAGAGACCCAGTACTTC.